This T cell receptor (beta chain) stems from a study of cytomegalovirus exposure and HLA in healthy donors. Healthy individuals who donated bone marrow served as the donors. A note on this clone: The antigen remains unidentified.

Amplification used 60 Vbeta primers and 13 Jbeta primers. Repertoires were generated with immunoSEQ multiplex PCR, while TCRdb's copy carries only in-frame clones and drops some. This sample has over 200,000 clones, with around 80% found just once. Study-wide findings and caveats: In a later analysis, across HLA loci, associated TCR counts were highest for DRB1, lowest for HLA-C. Rare TCR sequences predominated, though certain public TCRs were found in many donors. The classifier was said to identify cytomegalovirus status with high specificity and sensitivity.

Germline V gene lookup returns CDR1 SEHNR and CDR2 FQNEAQ (reference sequence). Trimming at V came to 1 base and at J to 1 base, leaving 5 bases not matched to a gene. There are 16 residues in the CDR3. The source of this sequence is a male donor in good health and CMV-seronegative. The sequenced material came from PBMCs. The rearrangement links TRBV7-9 to TRBJ2-3; 7 bases map to TRBD2. The CDR3 protein is CASSLEGTIRTDTQYF. DNA for the CDR3: TGTGCCAGCAGCTTAGAGGGGACTATTCGCACAGATACGCAGTATTTT.